This paragraph covers one T cell receptor beta chain sequence. Its antigen remains unidentified. Trimming took 7 bases from V and 8 from J, leaving 22 bases between them. The CDR3 is 15 residues long. Per the germline V gene, CDR1 is LGHNT and CDR2 is FRNRAP. These data come from a study of siplizumab effects on memory and regulatory T cells. On the study more broadly: Mixed lymphocyte reactions were paired, with siplizumab at approximately 0.99 ug/mL or without drug.

Each sample yielded roughly 9.3 x 10^4 assayed TCR templates. TCRdb keeps only in-frame clones here, not all; method: immunoSEQ multiplex PCR. The data show roughly 9,200 clones, more than 35% seen once. Whole-study findings and limits: There were only a minor fraction of alloreactive clones that mapped to unstimulated subsets. The Treg-derived share of mappable alloreactive CD4+ clones averaged 68.8% with siplizumab and around 26% in controls.

Cocultured for 6 to 7 days at 37°C were the mixed lymphocyte reaction cells. V and J are TRBV12-5 and TRBJ2-3; D tentatively fits TRBD1 or TRBD2 (6 bases each). Material: CFSE-low (dividing) CD4+ T cells sorted from an allogeneic mixed lymphocyte reaction. The sequence came from a human donor in good health; the cells came from an allogeneic mixed lymphocyte reaction. The CDR3 protein is CASAPPSSGASTQYF. DNA for the CDR3: TGTGCTAGTGCCCCGCCCAGTTCGGGGGCCAGTACGCAGTATTTT. Combining the CDR3 with reference TRBV12-5 and TRBJ2-3 gives the whole variable domain DARVTQTPRHKVTEMGQEVTMRCQPILGHNTVFWYRQTMMQGLELLAYFRNRAPLDDSGMPKDRFSAEMPDATLATLKIQPSEPRDSAVYFCASAPPSSGASTQYFGPGTRLTVL.